This section outlines one TCR beta chain sequence together with its context. No antigen is known for it. This sample is drawn from a study of shared clonotypes between healthy human individuals. Study-wide results and limits: A handful of donors shared approximately 5% of their naive CD4 clonotypes.

CDR3 length equals 15 residues. Germline assignment: CDR1 GTSNPN and CDR2 SVGIG (reference sequence). The V and J ends lost 0 bases and 5 bases respectively, with 14 bases between them. Investigators spread the genomic DNA of each subset evenly over several immunoSEQ plates. In the authors' methods: Junction-only sequences without quality scores came from ImmunoSEQ, so filtering differed. Generated by immunoSEQ multiplex PCR, the TCRdb table keeps only in-frame clones and is missing some. Clonal size and the V and J genes are those of that table, whereas D and trimming came from the DNA. The sample lists 2 million to 2.5 million clones; approximately 94% were seen once.

The V call is TRBV30, the J call TRBJ1-5; D might be TRBD1 (5 bases). This receptor was taken from a young man in good health. Sequencing was performed on naive CD4+ T cells sorted from blood. Subset indicated: CD45RA+ positively selected. The CDR3 spells CAWSVGGGLDQPQHF. The CDR3 region has the DNA TGTGCCTGGAGTGTTGGGGGGGGACTCGATCAGCCCCAGCATTTT.